This passage covers 26 T cell receptor beta chains from one sample sequenced in a study of blood T cell repertoires in COVID-19. Clones were read by immunoSEQ multiplex PCR, and TCRdb kept only the in-frame ones, dropping some. The sample shows about 150,000 clones, approximately 80% of them seen only once. Material for sequencing was PBMCs or T cells enriched from blood (not recorded which). These receptors all come from a woman between 45 and 65 years old who had recovered from COVID-19.

V usage is TRBV9 and J usage is TRBJ2-6; 11 nucleotides align to TRBD1. The CDR3 has 19 residues. The V gene's germline CDR1 is SGDLS and CDR2 YYNGEE. The V gene end was trimmed by 4 bases and the J gene end by 1 base; junction bases not matched to a gene: 10. The CDR3 coding sequence is TGTGCCAGCAGCTCAAGAACCGGGACAGGGGGATCTGGGGCCAACGTCCTGACTTTC. Its protein product is CASSSRTGTGGSGANVLTF. Filled out from reference TRBV9 and TRBJ2-6, the complete variable domain reads DSGVTQTPKHLITATGQRVTLRCSPRSGDLSVYWYQQSLDQGLQFLIQYYNGEERAKGNILERFSAQQFPDLHSELNLSSLELGDSALYFCASSSRTGTGGSGANVLTFGAGSRLTVL.

In this sample, this clone turned up once. The V gene is TRBV6-1, the J gene TRBJ1-1; TRBD1 agrees at 8 bases. The CDR3 runs 14 residues. Per germline, CDR1 MNHNS and CDR2 SASEGT. Trimming took 2 bases from V and 10 from J; bases not matched to a gene: 9. The CDR3 bases are TGTGCCAGCAGTGAAATGGACAGGGTCTCGGGAGCTTTCTTT. It yields the protein CASSEMDRVSGAFF.

The V call is TRBV2, the J call TRBJ2-7; D unresolved. In germline, CDR1 is SNHLY, CDR2 FYNNEI. Between the trimmed V and J ends, which lost 5 bases and 4 bases, there was a span of 12 bases. The CDR3 runs to 13 residues. In nucleotides, the CDR3 is TGTGCCAGCAGTTATAGCCAGAGATACGAGCAGTACGTC. Protein: CASSYSQRYEQYV.

The chain is built from TRBV5-1 and TRBJ2-3, with 11 nucleotides matching TRBD2. This CDR3 comprises 15 residues. V lost 6 bases to trimming and J lost 7 bases; unmatched junction nucleotides: 10. Germline-derived CDR1 and CDR2 are SGHRS and YFSETQ. CDR3: CASKATSGDLYTQYF. The CDR3 DNA reads as TGCGCCAGCAAGGCGACTAGCGGGGACCTTTATACGCAGTATTTT.

For the CDR3, the DNA is TGCAGTGCTGACGGACAGGGGAACCTCCACTTT. Translating it yields CSADGQGNLHF. The J gene is TRBJ1-6, the V gene TRBV20-1, with TRBD1 matching over 9 bases. Germline V gives CDR1 DFQATT, CDR2 SNEGSKA (reference sequence). The CDR3 loop spans 11 amino acids. J was trimmed by 15 bases and V by 5 bases; bases with no gene match: 5.

V and J are TRBV5-1 and TRBJ1-3; D is possibly TRBD1 (6 bases). Deletions cut 2 bases from V and 0 bases from J, with 15 bases between. The CDR3 runs 17 residues. The germline CDR1 and CDR2 sequences are SGHRS and YFSETQ. CDR3 DNA: TGCGCCAGCAGCTTATCACGGGACATAAGCTCTGGAAACACCATATATTTT. Its protein product is CASSLSRDISSGNTIYF. Drawing the rest from reference TRBV5-1 and TRBJ1-3, the complete variable domain is KAGVTQTPRYLIKTRGQQVTLSCSPISGHRSVSWYQQTPGQGLQFLFEYFSETQRNKGNFPGRFSGRQFSNSRSEMNVSTLELGDSALYLCASSLSRDISSGNTIYFGEGSWLTVV.

This clone came up once. The chain recombines TRBV7-7 with TRBJ2-2; perhaps TRBD2 as D (5 bases). Trimming left V 4 bases short and J 6 bases short, with 18 bases between. The CDR3 consists of 16 residues. CDR1 SSHAT and CDR2 FNYEAQ come from the germline V gene (reference sequence). CDR3 in DNA: TGTGCCAGCAGCTCCACCCCACCCCTGGGAGCCGGGGAGCTGTTTTTT. It codes for CASSSTPPLGAGELFF.

J is TRBJ1-1 and V is TRBV5-6; weak D call: TRBD1 (6 bases). Germline CDR1 reads SGHDT; CDR2 reads YYEEEE. V gave up 4 bases and J gave up 6 bases, with 19 bases separating them. CDR3 size: 15 residues. This CDR3 is CASSLVGHGRAEAFF. As DNA, the CDR3 is TGTGCCAGCAGCCTCGTGGGACACGGGCGCGCTGAAGCTTTCTTT.

The rearrangement uses TRBV2 and TRBJ1-5; D is ambiguous. Trimming took 4 bases from V and 0 from J, leaving 7 bases between them. CDR3 size: 14 residues. Germline V lookup: CDR1 SNHLY, CDR2 FYNNEI. The CDR3 DNA is TGTGCCAGCAGTGCGGGGAATAGCAATCAGCCCCAGCATTTT. Encoded protein: CASSAGNSNQPQHF.

The gene calls are TRBV5-4 and TRBJ1-1; D uncertain. Germline V gives CDR1 SGHNT, CDR2 YYREEE (reference sequence). Trimming stripped 2 bases from V and 3 bases from J, with 5 bases between. The CDR3 spans 12 residues. The CDR3 spells CASSFGDTEAFF. The DNA for the CDR3 is TGTGCCAGCAGCTTCGGTGACACTGAAGCTTTCTTT.

In this sample, this clone turned up once. The chain uses TRBV2 and TRBJ2-1; TRBD2 matches at 8 bases. Trimming cost V 8 bases and J 3 bases; bases outside gene matches: 3. The CDR3 totals 13 residues. The germline gives CDR1 SNHLY, CDR2 FYNNEI. CDR3 loop: CASSGGGYNEQFF. In DNA form, the CDR3 reads TGTGCCAGCTCGGGGGGGGGCTACAATGAGCAGTTCTTC.

This clone was detected once. The chain links TRBV18 to TRBJ1-1, with 9 bases lining up with TRBD1. Germline loops: CDR1 KGHSH, CDR2 LQKENI. The CDR3 runs to 14 residues. The V gene end was trimmed by 10 bases and the J gene end by 0 bases; junction bases not matched to a gene: 6. CDR3 region: CATRQGDMNTEAFF. In DNA form, the CDR3 reads TGTGCCACGCGACAGGGGGATATGAACACTGAAGCTTTCTTT.

The genes are TRBV6-5 and TRBJ2-7; the match to TRBD1 covers 9 bases. Per the germline V gene, CDR1 is MNHEY and CDR2 is SVGAGI. The V segment lost 5 bases and the J segment 0 bases; nucleotides outside the gene matches: 5. This CDR3 has 15 amino acids. The chain's CDR3 is CASSTWTGVSYEQYF. The CDR3 region has the DNA TGTGCCAGCAGTACATGGACAGGGGTCTCCTACGAGCAGTACTTC.

The CDR3 bases are TGTGCCAGCAGCTTGGACACGCAGAGGGCCAACGTCCTGACTTTC. Translation: CASSLDTQRANVLTF. V gene TRBV5-4 combines with J gene TRBJ2-6; no clear D gene. Trimming removed 0 bases at V and 5 bases at J, with 9 bases between. Germline V gene data show CDR1 as SGHNT and CDR2 as YYREEE (reference sequence). This CDR3 region has 15 residues.

The gene calls are TRBV6-4 and TRBJ2-3, with D possibly being TRBD2 (5 bases). The germline V gene encodes CDR1 MRHNA and CDR2 SNTAGT. V was shortened by 2 bases and J by 4 bases, with 13 bases between the two germline ends. The CDR3 consists of 15 residues. CDR3 coding DNA: TGTGCCAGCAGTGACCCCTCAGGCGGGTCAGATACGCAGTATTTT. This translates into CASSDPSGGSDTQYF.

The CDR3 nucleotides are TGTGCCAGCAGTTCCTGGGGACAAGTTGGTTATGGCTACACCTTC. Its protein product is CASSSWGQVGYGYTF. The V call is TRBV27, the J call TRBJ1-2, with a weak D call TRBD1 (6 bases). Germline V gene data show CDR1 as MNHEY and CDR2 as SMNVEV (reference sequence). The CDR3 extends over 15 amino acids. The V end was cut by 4 bases, the J end by 5 bases, with 17 bases between.

The CDR3 DNA reads TGTGCCATCAGTGAGACTGGGACTAGCGGGGGGGCCGGGCAGTACGTC. It codes for CAISETGTSGGAGQYV. The V call is TRBV10-3, the J call TRBJ2-7; 16 positions agree with TRBD2. V was clipped by 2 bases and J by 9 bases; unmatched bases: 7. The CDR3 runs 16 residues. CDR1 is ENHRY, CDR2 SYGVKD, per germline.

The CDR3 loop reads CASSKGGDTEAFF. The CDR3 coding sequence is TGTGCCAGCAGTAAGGGAGGGGACACTGAAGCTTTCTTT. The chain combines TRBV11-3 with TRBJ1-1, with a possible D match to TRBD1 (5 bases). The V end lost 6 bases, the J end lost 3 bases, and 11 bases lay between the germline ends. Germline V gives CDR1 SGHNT, CDR2 YENEEA. This CDR3 has 13 amino acids.

V is TRBV3-1 (or the pseudogene TRBV3-2) and J is TRBJ1-2; 12 bases line up with TRBD1. J was trimmed by 5 bases and V by 0 bases; bases with no gene match: 4. Germline values: CDR1 LGHDT, CDR2 YNNKEL (reference sequence). CDR3 length: 16 residues. CDR3 sequence reads: CASSQDRDRGLYGYTF. The CDR3 DNA reads TGTGCCAGCAGCCAAGACCGGGACAGGGGGCTATATGGCTACACCTTC.

The chain employs TRBV7-6 and TRBJ2-6; 9 nucleotides align to TRBD2. V dropped 5 bases and J dropped 4; count of bases not matched to a gene: 6. The CDR3 is 16 residues long. Germline CDR1 is SGHVS and CDR2 is FNYEAQ. For the CDR3, the DNA is TGTGCCAGCAGCGCGGGAGGGGAGGACGGGGCCAACGTCCTGACTTTC. Protein product: CASSAGGEDGANVLTF.

This clone was detected only once. The chain recombines TRBV7-7 with TRBJ2-1; TRBD1 matches 9 bases. Unmatched junction bases numbered 8, after V lost 5 bases and J lost 6 bases. The germline gives CDR1 SSHAT, CDR2 FNYEAQ (reference sequence). This CDR3 is built from 15 residues. CDR3 sequence (DNA): TGTGCCAGCAGCCCTGGGACAGGGTTAGGCAATGAGCAGTTCTTC. Protein product: CASSPGTGLGNEQFF.

A single count supports this clone. The rearrangement joins TRBV5-4 to TRBJ1-2, with a tentative D call TRBD1 (5 bases). The ends were cut back, 0 bases at V and 7 bases at J, with 13 bases in the middle. Germline CDR1 SGHNT, CDR2 YYREEE (reference sequence). The CDR3 consists of 14 residues. CDR3 residues: CASSLGGEGGGYTF. As DNA, the CDR3 is TGTGCCAGCAGCTTGGGAGGGGAGGGAGGTGGCTACACCTTC.

This clone occurred a few times. This chain connects TRBV6-7 to TRBJ2-7; D not certain. TRBV6-7 is assigned to the ORF class and has an uncertain function. This CDR3 region has 8 residues. With 10 bases removed from V and 7 bases from J, the gap between germline ends came to 5 bases. The CDR3 spells CANGEQYF. DNA of the CDR3: TGTGCCAACGGGGAGCAGTACTTC.

The rearrangement uses TRBV5-4 and TRBJ2-7; 8 bases are a match to TRBD2. The CDR3 is made up of 13 amino acids. After removal of 1 base from V and 11 bases from J, the junction contained 8 bases not matched to a gene. Germline CDR1 is SGHNT and CDR2 is YYREEE (reference sequence). The CDR3 loop reads CASSLYAGGLEYV. CDR3 sequence (DNA): TGTGCCAGCAGCTTGTATGCGGGGGGATTGGAGTACGTC.

This sequence joins TRBV5-1 and TRBJ1-1; TRBD1 might be the D (5 bases). V lost 4 bases to trimming and J lost 0 bases, with 13 bases between them. CDR1 and CDR2 (germline): SGHRS, YFSETQ. CDR3 size: 15 residues. CDR3 coding DNA: TGCGCCAGCAGCCCGACGGGACTTTTGAACACTGAAGCTTTCTTT. Translation gives CASSPTGLLNTEAFF.

The rearrangement links TRBV3-1 (or the pseudogene TRBV3-2) to TRBJ2-5; 12 bases align to TRBD2. The germline gives CDR1 LGHDT, CDR2 YNNKEL (reference sequence). Losses at the gene ends were 1 base for V and 5 bases for J; bases not matched to a gene: 5. The CDR3 loop spans 16 amino acids. The CDR3 loop is CASSQAPSGGVETQYF. CDR3 coding DNA: TGTGCCAGCAGCCAAGCCCCTAGCGGGGGGGTTGAGACCCAGTACTTC.